What follows describes a single T cell receptor beta chain. Its antigen is not identified. A read error may be the cause here, since a much bigger clone is one base away. These data are taken from a study of tumor and adjacent non-tumor tissue in lung cancer. Study information: There were 12 adenocarcinoma, a couple of squamous cell carcinoma and 1 small cell lung cancer cases. Each sample yielded 3.5 million to 4.5 million productive TCRbeta reads on average. Points from the study as a whole: Tumor TCR diversity, when higher, was linked to shorter survival. Tumor repertoires had a smaller top 100 clone share than normal lung.

No cell sorting was done before RNA was extracted from the tissue. Distant lung tissue was collected more than 3 cm away from the tumor edge. CDR1 is ENHRY, CDR2 SYGVKD, per germline. The length of the CDR3 is 14 residues. Three rounds of nested PCR, following a modified ARM-PCR protocol, produced the TCRbeta library. Each CDR3 protein is one row after TCRdb ran MiXCR on the multiplex PCR reads. The sample has more than 85,000 distinct CDR3 sequences; about 60% are singletons. This chain connects TRBV10-3 to TRBJ2-3; possible D gene TRBD2, 7 bases. The source material was distant non-tumor lung tissue. The clonotype was recovered from a man under 40 with non-small cell lung cancer. The chain's CDR3 is CVISSGGGTDTQYF. Written as DNA, the CDR3 is TGTGTCATCAGTTCGGGGGGCGGGACAGATACGCAGTATTTT.